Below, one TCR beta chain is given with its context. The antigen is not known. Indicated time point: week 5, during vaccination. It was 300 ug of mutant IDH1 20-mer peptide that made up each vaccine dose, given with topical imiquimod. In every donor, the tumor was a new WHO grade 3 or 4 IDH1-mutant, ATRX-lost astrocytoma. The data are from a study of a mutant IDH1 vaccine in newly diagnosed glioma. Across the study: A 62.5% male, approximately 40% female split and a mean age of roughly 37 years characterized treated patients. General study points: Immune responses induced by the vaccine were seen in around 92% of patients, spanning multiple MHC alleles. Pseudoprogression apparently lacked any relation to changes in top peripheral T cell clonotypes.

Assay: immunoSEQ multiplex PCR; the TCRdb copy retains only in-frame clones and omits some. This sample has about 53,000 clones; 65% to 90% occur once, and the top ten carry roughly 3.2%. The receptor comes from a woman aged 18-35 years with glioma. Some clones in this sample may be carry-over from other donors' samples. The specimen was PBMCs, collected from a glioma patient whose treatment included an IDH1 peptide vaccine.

For the CDR3, the DNA is TGTGCCAGCAGATTGGACAGCCATAATGAAAAACTGTTTTTT. It specifies CASRLDSHNEKLFF. The gene calls are TRBV2 and TRBJ1-4; the D gene is possibly TRBD1 (6 bases). Trimming took 6 bases from V and 4 from J, leaving 12 bases between them. The CDR3 extends over 14 amino acids. The V gene's germline CDR1 is SNHLY and CDR2 FYNNEI.